This T cell receptor (beta chain) was profiled in a study of shared clonotypes between healthy human individuals. Study outcomes and limitations: The four-donor shared clonotypes exceeded non-shared clonotypes in generation probability, with non-shared ones scoring lower.

The CDR3 length is 16 residues. Trimming removed 1 base from V and 5 bases from J; junction bases left unmatched: 7. Germline CDR1 reads SGHAT; CDR2 reads FQNNGV. The repertoire was sequenced with immunoSEQ multiplex PCR; TCRdb's copy has only in-frame clones and lacks some. This repertoire shows approximately 530,000 clones, approximately 94% found once; its top ten account for about 0.06%. Notes on this clone: Its target is not known.

The sequence was collected from a woman aged 25 to 45 in good health. V usage is TRBV11-2 and J usage is TRBJ2-7; 11 bases align to TRBD1. Sequenced sample: naive CD4+ T cells sorted from blood. Indicated subset: CD45RA+ positively selected. DNA of the CDR3: TGTGCCAGCAGCTTAGGTGGGACAGGGGGTGATCACGAGCAGTACTTC. Translated: CASSLGGTGGDHEQYF.